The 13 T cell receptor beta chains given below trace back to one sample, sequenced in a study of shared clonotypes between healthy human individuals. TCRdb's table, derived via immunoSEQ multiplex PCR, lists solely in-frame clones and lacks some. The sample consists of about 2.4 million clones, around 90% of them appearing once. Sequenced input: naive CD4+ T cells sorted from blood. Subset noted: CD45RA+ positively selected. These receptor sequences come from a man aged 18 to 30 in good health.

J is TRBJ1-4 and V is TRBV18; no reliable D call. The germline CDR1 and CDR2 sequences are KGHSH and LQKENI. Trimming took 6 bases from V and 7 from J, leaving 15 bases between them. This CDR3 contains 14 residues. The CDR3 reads CASSPGGSSEKLFF. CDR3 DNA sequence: TGTGCCAGCTCCCCGGGAGGTTCGAGTGAAAAACTGTTTTTT.

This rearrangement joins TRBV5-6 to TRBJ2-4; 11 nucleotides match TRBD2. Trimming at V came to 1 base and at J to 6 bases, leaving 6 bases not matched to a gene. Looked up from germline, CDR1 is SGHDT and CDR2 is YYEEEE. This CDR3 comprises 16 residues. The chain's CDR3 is CASSLLVTSGANIQYF. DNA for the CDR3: TGTGCCAGCAGCTTGTTGGTGACTAGCGGGGCAAACATTCAGTACTTC.

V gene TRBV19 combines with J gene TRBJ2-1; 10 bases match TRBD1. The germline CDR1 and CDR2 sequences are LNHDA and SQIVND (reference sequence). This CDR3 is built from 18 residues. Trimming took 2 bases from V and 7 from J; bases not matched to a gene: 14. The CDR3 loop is CASSIMHLGTGAINEQFF. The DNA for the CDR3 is TGTGCCAGTAGTATAATGCACCTGGGGACAGGGGCGATAAATGAGCAGTTCTTC.

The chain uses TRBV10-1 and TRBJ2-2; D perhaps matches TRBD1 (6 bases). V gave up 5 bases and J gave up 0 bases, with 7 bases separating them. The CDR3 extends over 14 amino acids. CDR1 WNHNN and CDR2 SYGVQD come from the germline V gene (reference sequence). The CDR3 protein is CASSTGPNTGELFF. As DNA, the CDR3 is TGCGCCAGCAGTACAGGGCCGAACACCGGGGAGCTGTTTTTT.

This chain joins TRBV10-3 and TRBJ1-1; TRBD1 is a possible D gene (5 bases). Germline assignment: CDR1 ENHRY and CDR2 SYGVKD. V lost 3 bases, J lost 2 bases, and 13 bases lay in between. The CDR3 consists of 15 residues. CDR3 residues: CAISDQGRVNTEAFF. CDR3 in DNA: TGTGCCATCAGTGACCAAGGCAGGGTCAACACTGAAGCTTTCTTT.

The CDR3 DNA sequence: TGTGCCAGCTCACCAGGTAGGGCGGGGGCGAACACTGAAGCTTTCTTT. This gives the protein CASSPGRAGANTEAFF. This sequence joins TRBV18 and TRBJ1-1, with a possible D match to TRBD1 (6 bases). CDR3 length equals 16 residues. Germline CDR1 KGHSH, CDR2 LQKENI. Trimming left V 2 bases short and J 1 base short, with 14 bases between.

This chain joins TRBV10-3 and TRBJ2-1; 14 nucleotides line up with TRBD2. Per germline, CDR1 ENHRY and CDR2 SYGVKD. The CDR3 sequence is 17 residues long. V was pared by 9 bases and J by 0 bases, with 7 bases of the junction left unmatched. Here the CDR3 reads CAIPTSGRAPSYNEQFF. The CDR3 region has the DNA TGTGCCATTCCGACTAGCGGGAGGGCCCCCTCCTACAATGAGCAGTTCTTC.

The CDR3 DNA follows: TGCGCCAGCAGTGGCGGGGCAGATACGCAGTATTTT. Translation gives CASSGGADTQYF. The chain recombines TRBV10-1 with TRBJ2-3; a weak D match, TRBD2 (6 bases). The CDR3 contains 12 residues. CDR1 and CDR2 (germline): WNHNN, SYGVQD (reference sequence). V was trimmed by 4 bases and J by 4 bases, leaving 6 bases between them.

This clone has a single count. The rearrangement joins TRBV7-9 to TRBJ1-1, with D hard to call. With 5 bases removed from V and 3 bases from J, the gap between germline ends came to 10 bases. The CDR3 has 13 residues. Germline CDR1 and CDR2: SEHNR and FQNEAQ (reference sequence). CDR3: CASSLQVDTEAFF. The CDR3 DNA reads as TGTGCCAGCAGCCTTCAAGTTGACACTGAAGCTTTCTTT.

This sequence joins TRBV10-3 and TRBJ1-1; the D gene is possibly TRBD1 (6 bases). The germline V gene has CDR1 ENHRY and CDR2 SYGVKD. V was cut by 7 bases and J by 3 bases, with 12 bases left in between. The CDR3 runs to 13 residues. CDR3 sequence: CAITWAGDTEAFF. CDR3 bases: TGTGCCATCACATGGGCAGGGGACACTGAAGCTTTCTTT.

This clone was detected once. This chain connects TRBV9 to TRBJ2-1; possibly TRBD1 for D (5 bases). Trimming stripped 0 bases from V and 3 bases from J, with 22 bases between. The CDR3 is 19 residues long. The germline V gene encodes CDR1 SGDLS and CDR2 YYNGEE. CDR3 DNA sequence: TGTGCCAGCAGCGTAGGGCTAATTACGGGCAAGACAGACTACAATGAGCAGTTCTTC. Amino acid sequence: CASSVGLITGKTDYNEQFF.

The CDR3 sequence is CASSPDRVSYNEQFF. CDR3 DNA sequence: TGTGCCAGCTCACCAGACAGGGTAAGCTACAATGAGCAGTTCTTC. V is TRBV18 and J is TRBJ2-1, with TRBD1 identical over 7 bases. Germline V gives CDR1 KGHSH, CDR2 LQKENI. The CDR3 loop spans 15 amino acids. J gave up 3 bases and V 2 bases, and 4 bases lay outside the gene matches.

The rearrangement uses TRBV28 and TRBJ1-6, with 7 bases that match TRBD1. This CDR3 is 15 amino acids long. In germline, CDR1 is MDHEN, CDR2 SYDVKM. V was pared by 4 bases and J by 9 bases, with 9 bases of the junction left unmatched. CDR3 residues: CASSSQPPGGSPLHF. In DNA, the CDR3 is TGTGCCAGCAGTTCCCAGCCCCCAGGGGGTTCACCCCTCCACTTT.